These 32 T cell receptor beta chains were all obtained from the same sample, sequenced in a study of glioma-infiltrating T cells after dendritic cell vaccination. Regarding time point: after dendritic cell vaccination, including at tumor progression/relapse. Profiling relied on immunoSEQ multiplex PCR, and the TCRdb table lists in-frame clones only, not all of them. The sample includes about 82,000 clones, around 83% of them seen just once. The starting material was blood, obtained after dendritic cell vaccination. The receptors come from a human donor with glioblastoma.

This clone was seen a single time. The chain is built from TRBV6-5 and TRBJ1-1; no definite D call. V gave up 9 bases and J gave up 5 bases, with 16 bases separating them. The CDR3 length is 13 residues. Germline lookup yields CDR1 MNHEY and CDR2 SVGAGI. This chain's CDR3 is CASTQSFGTEAFF. The CDR3 DNA reads as TGTGCCAGTACCCAAAGTTTCGGGACTGAAGCTTTCTTT.

The rearrangement links TRBV4-1 to TRBJ1-1, with 7 nucleotides matching TRBD1. J was trimmed by 4 bases and V by 1 base; bases with no gene match: 6. The CDR3 loop spans 15 amino acids. The germline CDR1 and CDR2 sequences are MGHRA and YSYEKL. CDR3 sequence: CASSQGNRGSTEAFF. CDR3 bases: TGCGCCAGCAGCCAAGGTAACAGGGGATCCACTGAAGCTTTCTTT.

The chain employs TRBV25-1 and TRBJ2-7; the D gene is possibly TRBD2 (5 bases). Germline-derived CDR1 and CDR2 are MGHDK and SYGVNS. Trimming removed 2 bases at V and 2 bases at J, with 10 bases between. The CDR3 length is 14 residues. CDR3 in DNA: TGTGCCAGCAGTGAAAACGACGGGACCTACGAGCAGTACTTC. Its translation is CASSENDGTYEQYF.

This clone was picked up one time. The genes are TRBV12-5 and TRBJ1-5; TRBD1 matches at 7 bases. CDR1 is LGHNT and CDR2 is FRNRAP in the germline V gene. The CDR3 sequence is 15 residues long. Trimming cost V 5 bases and J 0 bases; bases outside gene matches: 4. This CDR3 reads CASGRDSNSNQPQHF. The CDR3 DNA is TGTGCTAGTGGTAGGGACAGTAATAGCAATCAGCCCCAGCATTTT.

The V and J genes are TRBV18 and TRBJ2-7; possible D gene TRBD2, 5 bases. Germline-derived CDR1 and CDR2 are KGHSH and LQKENI. V dropped 2 bases and J dropped 6 bases, with 11 bases sitting between them. The CDR3 has 13 amino acids. The CDR3 coding sequence is TGTGCCAGCTCACCATCCCGTGGGAGCGAGCAGTACTTC. Its translation is CASSPSRGSEQYF.

This clone was picked up a small number of times. V is TRBV6-1 and J is TRBJ2-2, with 9 positions matching TRBD1. Germline loops: CDR1 MNHNS, CDR2 SASEGT. The length of the CDR3 is 15 residues. V shed 7 bases, J shed 6 bases, and the junction held 9 bases outside the gene matches. The CDR3: CASTRPGQGAGELFF. The CDR3 region has the DNA TGTGCCAGCACAAGGCCGGGACAGGGAGCCGGGGAGCTGTTTTTT.

The chain employs TRBV30 and TRBJ1-2; D perhaps matches TRBD1 (6 bases). The germline V gene encodes CDR1 GTSNPN and CDR2 SVGIG (reference sequence). There are 13 residues in the CDR3. The V gene lost 4 bases and the J gene lost 8 bases, with 17 bases spanning the gap. CDR3 sequence: CAWNPGTLKGYTF. The CDR3 DNA sequence: TGTGCCTGGAACCCCGGGACACTGAAAGGCTACACCTTC.

For this clone: One end of the junction varies from germline; a read error may be responsible. J is TRBJ2-1 and V is TRBV5-4; the D is unclear. This CDR3 has 11 residues. Looked up from germline, CDR1 is SGHNT and CDR2 is YYREEE (reference sequence). CDR3 coding DNA: TGTGCCAGCAGCTTGGAGTATGAGGAGTTCTTC. Its translation: CASSLEYEEFF.

CDR3 coding DNA: TGTGCCAGCAATTTCGGACTAAACAATGAGCAGTTCTTC. Translated, it gives CASNFGLNNEQFF. This sequence joins TRBV2 and TRBJ2-1, with D possibly TRBD2 on 6 matching bases. V lost 7 bases, J lost 5 bases, and 12 bases lay in between. The CDR3 has 13 residues. Germline assignment: CDR1 SNHLY and CDR2 FYNNEI.

This clone was observed a single time. This sequence joins TRBV5-6 and TRBJ1-2; 7 nucleotides line up with TRBD1. CDR1 and CDR2 (germline): SGHDT, YYEEEE. The CDR3 loop spans 14 amino acids. The V gene end was trimmed by 7 bases and the J gene end by 8 bases; junction bases not matched to a gene: 14. CDR3 loop: CASALGGAVGGYTF. As DNA, the CDR3 is TGTGCCAGCGCGTTAGGGGGCGCGGTAGGGGGCTACACCTTC.

The chain links TRBV21-1 to TRBJ2-5; the table assigns TRBD2, which was not confirmed against the DNA. TRBV21-1 is tagged as a pseudogene. This CDR3 is built from 14 residues. The CDR3 sequence is CASSKRSLEETQYF. DNA for the CDR3: TGTGCCAGCAGCAAAAGGAGCCTTGAGGAGACCCAGTACTTC.

This clone came up many times. The chain has TRBV15 and TRBJ1-5; D is perhaps TRBD1 (6 bases). The V gene lost 1 base and the J gene lost 4 bases, with 11 bases spanning the gap. This CDR3 is built from 15 residues. Germline V gives CDR1 LNHNV, CDR2 YYDKDF (reference sequence). The chain's CDR3 is CATSRGTAENQPQHF. CDR3 nucleotide sequence: TGTGCCACCAGCAGAGGGACAGCTGAGAATCAGCCCCAGCATTTT. The complete variable domain, with remaining parts taken from reference TRBV15 and TRBJ1-5, reads DAMVIQNPRYQVTQFGKPVTLSCSQTLNHNVMYWYQQKSSQAPKLLFHYYDKDFNNEADTPDNFQSRRPNTSFCFLDIRSPGLGDTAMYLCATSRGTAENQPQHFGDGTRLSIL.

The V call is TRBV13, the J call TRBJ1-3; D remains ambiguous. V gave up 5 bases and J gave up 0 bases, with 11 bases separating them. Germline V gene data show CDR1 as PRHDT and CDR2 as FYEKMQ (reference sequence). CDR3 length: 15 residues. CDR3 region: CASSPDGLSGNTIYF. The CDR3 DNA follows: TGTGCCAGCAGCCCTGACGGACTCTCTGGAAACACCATATATTTT.

This clone was observed a few times. The chain couples TRBV2 to TRBJ1-2; D remains unclear. This CDR3 has 11 residues. The germline CDR1 and CDR2 sequences are SNHLY and FYNNEI. With 8 bases removed from V and 2 bases from J, the gap between germline ends came to 6 bases. CDR3 loop: CASSQNYGYTF. CDR3 DNA sequence: TGTGCCAGCTCACAGAACTATGGCTACACCTTC.

This clone was counted a few times. The chain joins TRBV19 to TRBJ2-7; 12 bases map to TRBD2. The germline V gene has CDR1 LNHDA and CDR2 SQIVND (reference sequence). The CDR3 runs to 16 residues. Germline trimming cut 5 bases from V and 4 bases from J; bases unmatched to any gene: 9. Here the CDR3 DNA reads TGTGCCAGTAGTGCACTAGCGGGGGGCCCGTCATACGAGCAGTACTTC. Translating gives CASSALAGGPSYEQYF.

This sequence joins TRBV2 and TRBJ1-2; 7 nucleotides match TRBD1. This CDR3 region has 15 residues. J lost 5 bases, V lost 3 bases, and 9 bases had no gene match. The germline CDR1 and CDR2 sequences are SNHLY and FYNNEI. CDR3 bases: TGTGCCAGCAGTGACACCCGGGACAGCTTGTATGGCTACACCTTC. It yields the protein CASSDTRDSLYGYTF.

This clone was detected a few times. The chain has TRBV5-1 and TRBJ1-3; 9 bases are shared with TRBD1. CDR1 is SGHRS, CDR2 YFSETQ, per germline. The V gene end was trimmed by 3 bases and the J gene end by 3 bases; junction bases not matched to a gene: 7. The length of the CDR3 is 16 residues. Here the CDR3 DNA reads TGCGCCAGCAGCTGGCAACAGGGGGCGCTTGGAAACACCATATATTTT. Translation: CASSWQQGALGNTIYF.

The rearrangement joins TRBV6-1 to TRBJ2-5; D perhaps matches TRBD1 (5 bases). The V and J ends lost 6 bases and 8 bases respectively, with 22 bases between them. Germline V gene lookup returns CDR1 MNHNS and CDR2 SASEGT. CDR3 length: 15 residues. The CDR3 DNA is TGTGCCAGCAGAGATCCGTCCCAGGGTAGGGGCACCCAGTACTTC. Residues: CASRDPSQGRGTQYF.

This chain connects TRBV5-1 to TRBJ1-1; 7 nucleotides agree with TRBD1. Germline assignment: CDR1 SGHRS and CDR2 YFSETQ. V dropped 4 bases and J dropped 6; count of bases not matched to a gene: 6. The CDR3 runs to 13 residues. As DNA, the CDR3 is TGCGCCAGCAGCGTCGACAGGGAGGCTGAAGCTTTCTTT. Its translation: CASSVDREAEAFF.

The chain joins TRBV19 to TRBJ2-5; TRBD1 matches at 7 bases. Unmatched junction bases numbered 2, after V lost 6 bases and J lost 4 bases. The CDR3 contains 12 residues. Germline loops: CDR1 LNHDA, CDR2 SQIVND (reference sequence). The CDR3 region is CASSWDRETQYF. The CDR3, as DNA: TGTGCCAGTAGCTGGGACAGAGAGACCCAGTACTTC.

The chain combines TRBV29-1 with TRBJ2-4; 10 nucleotides line up with TRBD1. The CDR3 has 14 amino acids. Per the germline V gene, CDR1 is SQVTM and CDR2 is ANQGSEA. Trimming cost V 4 bases and J 2 bases; bases outside gene matches: 2. In DNA form, the CDR3 reads TGCAGCGTTGGGACAGGGGGGCCCAAAAACATTCAGTACTTC. Amino acids: CSVGTGGPKNIQYF.

The chain joins TRBV5-1 to TRBJ2-3; TRBD1 aligns across 8 bases. V was pared by 6 bases and J by 2 bases, with 8 bases of the junction left unmatched. The germline V gene has CDR1 SGHRS and CDR2 YFSETQ. The CDR3 is 15 amino acids. The CDR3 DNA sequence: TGCGCCAGCACCCAAGGACAGGGAAACACAGATACGCAGTATTTT. Translated: CASTQGQGNTDTQYF.

The chain uses TRBV2 and TRBJ1-5; D possibly corresponds to TRBD1 (5 bases). V lost 5 bases, J lost 3 bases, and 14 bases lay in between. This CDR3 has 15 residues. The germline V gene has CDR1 SNHLY and CDR2 FYNNEI. The DNA of the CDR3 is TGTGCCAGCAGTCTACAGGTTGGAAACAATCAGCCCCAGCATTTT. Encoded protein: CASSLQVGNNQPQHF.

The chain recombines TRBV2 with TRBJ1-5, with D unclear. The V gene lost 6 bases and the J gene lost 6 bases, with 15 bases spanning the gap. The CDR3 has 14 amino acids. Germline loops: CDR1 SNHLY, CDR2 FYNNEI. This chain's CDR3 is CASRESREGQPQHF. CDR3 nucleotides: TGTGCCAGCAGGGAATCTCGGGAGGGTCAGCCCCAGCATTTT.

V usage is TRBV5-1 and J usage is TRBJ2-6; D not certain. The CDR3 is 14 amino acids. CDR1 and CDR2 (germline): SGHRS, YFSETQ. Trimming pared 1 base from V and 6 bases from J, leaving 8 bases between. The CDR3: CASSLHREANVLTF. The CDR3 DNA is TGCGCCAGCAGCTTGCACCGCGAGGCCAACGTCCTGACTTTC. Complete variable domain (other parts from reference TRBV5-1 and TRBJ2-6): KAGVTQTPRYLIKTRGQQVTLSCSPISGHRSVSWYQQTPGQGLQFLFEYFSETQRNKGNFPGRFSGRQFSNSRSEMNVSTLELGDSALYLCASSLHREANVLTFGAGSRLTVL.

The chain is built from TRBV4-1 and TRBJ2-3, with D perhaps TRBD1 (8 bases). Germline assignment: CDR1 MGHRA and CDR2 YSYEKL. This CDR3 is 16 amino acids long. V lost 2 bases, J lost 5 bases, and 17 bases lay in between. CDR3 region: CASSQSQTGEGDTQYF. Written as DNA, the CDR3 is TGCGCCAGCAGCCAATCCCAGACAGGGGAGGGAGATACGCAGTATTTT.

The chain recombines TRBV30 with TRBJ1-5; D might be TRBD1 (6 bases). The CDR3 is 13 residues long. Trimming stripped 2 bases from V and 5 bases from J, with 10 bases between. CDR1 GTSNPN and CDR2 SVGIG come from the germline V gene (reference sequence). The DNA of the CDR3 is TGTGCCTGGAGTTCAGGGGAGTATCAGCCCCAGCATTTT. Translated: CAWSSGEYQPQHF.

This clone was seen only once. The J gene is TRBJ1-2, the V gene TRBV23-1; no clear D. TRBV23-1 qualifies as an ORF whose function is uncertain. V gave up 1 base and J gave up 8 bases, with 17 bases separating them. The CDR3 totals 15 residues. The CDR3 DNA reads as TGCGCCAGCAGTCAATATCAACGTGATGAGGGCGGCTACACCTTC. This sequence encodes CASSQYQRDEGGYTF.

V usage is TRBV11-2 and J usage is TRBJ2-7; no clear D gene. Trimming took 2 bases from V and 6 from J, leaving 11 bases between them. The CDR3 has 13 residues. Germline CDR1 reads SGHAT; CDR2 reads FQNNGV. This chain's CDR3 is CASSLYLVGEQYF. The CDR3 coding sequence is TGTGCCAGCAGCTTATATCTAGTGGGCGAGCAGTACTTC.

The gene calls are TRBV6-1 and TRBJ2-3; 9 positions match TRBD1. Germline lookup yields CDR1 MNHNS and CDR2 SASEGT. This CDR3 spans 14 amino acids. The ends lost 7 bases at V and 1 base at J; junction bases unmatched: 3. CDR3 sequence: CASTWDRGTDTQYF. The CDR3, as DNA: TGTGCCAGCACGTGGGACAGGGGCACAGATACGCAGTATTTT.

This clone was observed a single time. CDR3 nucleotide sequence: TGTGCCAGCATGAGGTATTCTGGGGCCAACGTCCTGACTTTC. This gives the protein CASMRYSGANVLTF. V gene TRBV6-5 combines with J gene TRBJ2-6; D ambiguous. CDR1 and CDR2 (germline): MNHEY, SVGAGI. Trimming removed 7 bases from V and 1 base from J, with 8 bases in between. This CDR3 has 14 residues.

This chain uses TRBV7-6 with TRBJ2-1, with 11 bases lining up with TRBD1. The J segment lost 7 bases and the V segment lost 5 bases, leaving 7 bases of the junction unmatched. Germline V CDR1 and CDR2: SGHVS, FNYEAQ. The CDR3 loop spans 15 amino acids. The DNA of the CDR3 is TGTGCCAGCAGCACCGGGACAGGGGGGAGGAATGAGCAGTTCTTC. It yields the protein CASSTGTGGRNEQFF.